Each of the 10 T cell receptor beta chains below was sequenced from the same sample in a study of cytomegalovirus exposure and HLA in healthy donors. The study ran its PCR with 60 Vbeta and 13 Jbeta primers. The assay was immunoSEQ multiplex PCR, and TCRdb's table has in-frame clones only and misses some. Seen here are over 150,000 clones, over 70% observed once, and the top ten hold under 2.5%. Sequencing used PBMCs. These receptors were collected from a man between 25 and 39 years old in good health and CMV-seronegative.

This clone turned up a few times. The chain combines TRBV6-5 with TRBJ1-2; tentative D call: TRBD1 (6 bases). V gave up 0 bases and J gave up 4 bases, with 15 bases separating them. The CDR3 covers 16 residues. CDR1 and CDR2 from the germline V gene are MNHEY and SVGAGI. The CDR3 is CASSYSIGQRTYGYTF. The CDR3 DNA reads TGTGCCAGCAGTTACTCAATCGGACAGCGAACCTATGGCTACACCTTC.

V gene TRBV7-9 combines with J gene TRBJ1-2; 7 bases are shared with TRBD1. Germline CDR1 reads SEHNR; CDR2 reads FQNEAQ (reference sequence). The trim removed 5 bases at V and 0 bases at J, leaving 6 bases unmatched. The CDR3 contains 15 residues. The CDR3 reads CASSEGGRANYGYTF. CDR3 DNA: TGTGCCAGCAGCGAAGGGGGCAGGGCTAACTATGGCTACACCTTC. Filled out from reference TRBV7-9 and TRBJ1-2, the complete variable domain reads DTGVSQNPRHKITKRGQNVTFRCDPISEHNRLYWYRQTLGQGPEFLTYFQNEAQLEKSRLLSDRFSAERPKGSFSTLEIQRTEQGDSAMYLCASSEGGRANYGYTFGSGTRLTVV.

This chain links TRBV13 with TRBJ1-2; 9 nucleotides align to TRBD1. Trimming removed 1 base from V and 8 bases from J; junction bases left unmatched: 5. The CDR3 loop spans 14 amino acids. The germline gives CDR1 PRHDT, CDR2 FYEKMQ (reference sequence). CDR3 coding DNA: TGTGCCAGCAGCTTAGAACAGGGGGCGGAAGGCTACACCTTC. Translation gives CASSLEQGAEGYTF. Variable domain in full (rest from reference TRBV13 and TRBJ1-2): AAGVIQSPRHLIKEKRETATLKCYPIPRHDTVYWYQQGPGQDPQFLISFYEKMQSDKGSIPDRFSAQQFSDYHSELNMSSLELGDSALYFCASSLEQGAEGYTFGSGTRLTVV.

The gene calls are TRBV5-6 and TRBJ1-1, with unresolved D. V dropped 4 bases and J dropped 4 bases, with 11 bases sitting between them. This CDR3 is 13 amino acids long. CDR1 and CDR2 from the germline V gene are SGHDT and YYEEEE. The CDR3 region has the DNA TGTGCCAGCAGCCTGCGACCAGGCACTGAAGCTTTCTTT. It specifies CASSLRPGTEAFF.

This chain connects TRBV2 to TRBJ2-1, with TRBD1 matching 8 bases. Germline V lookup: CDR1 SNHLY, CDR2 FYNNEI. Trimming took 7 bases from V and 5 from J; bases not matched to a gene: 7. This CDR3 has 14 amino acids. The CDR3 DNA is TGTGCCAGCATCACGGGGACAGGTAACAATGAGCAGTTCTTC. This translates into CASITGTGNNEQFF.

The V gene is TRBV6-6, the J gene TRBJ2-1; D remains unclear. CDR3 size: 16 residues. Germline V gene lookup returns CDR1 MNHNY and CDR2 SVGAGI (reference sequence). V lost 6 bases, J lost 0 bases, and 15 bases lay in between. The CDR3 is CASSPSTTISYNEQFF. The CDR3 coding sequence is TGTGCCAGCAGCCCCTCAACAACAATCTCCTACAATGAGCAGTTCTTC.

The sample holds one count of this clone. This sequence joins TRBV19 and TRBJ2-2, with TRBD2 matching over 7 bases. The V gene's germline CDR1 is LNHDA and CDR2 SQIVND (reference sequence). After removal of 4 bases from V and 3 bases from J, the junction contained 14 bases not matched to a gene. The CDR3 extends over 18 amino acids. The CDR3 DNA reads as TGTGCCAGTAGTAGCGGCAGCGGGGTTCGCCGCCACACCGGGGAGCTGTTTTTT. Its translation: CASSSGSGVRRHTGELFF. Looking up the rest from reference TRBV19 and TRBJ2-2 gives the full variable domain: DGGITQSPKYLFRKEGQNVTLSCEQNLNHDAMYWYRQDPGQGLRLIYYSQIVNDFQKGDIAEGYSVSREKKESFPLTVTSAQKNPTAFYLCASSSGSGVRRHTGELFFGEGSRLTVL.

This sequence joins TRBV5-8 and TRBJ2-1; no reliable D call. V was pared by 4 bases and J by 3 bases, with 17 bases between. Per the germline V gene, CDR1 is SGHTS and CDR2 is YDEGEE. The CDR3 extends over 16 amino acids. The CDR3 DNA sequence: TGTGCCAGCAGCCTACAGCACAGCATAGACTACAATGAGCAGTTCTTC. Translation: CASSLQHSIDYNEQFF.

The rearrangement uses TRBV13 and TRBJ2-7; D remains ambiguous. V lost 0 bases, J lost 7 bases, and 10 bases lay in between. Germline CDR1 reads PRHDT; CDR2 reads FYEKMQ (reference sequence). The CDR3 covers 13 residues. The CDR3 spells CASSLGFTEEQYF. CDR3 coding DNA: TGTGCCAGCAGCTTAGGCTTTACCGAGGAGCAGTACTTC.

The chain is built from TRBV11-3 and TRBJ2-1; no reliable D call. V lost 1 base and J lost 2, with 9 bases in between. CDR1 is SGHNT, CDR2 YENEEA, per germline. The CDR3 loop spans 15 amino acids. The DNA for the CDR3 is TGTGCCAGCAGCTTAGGTATAGCCCCCTACAATGAGCAGTTCTTC. Encoded protein: CASSLGIAPYNEQFF.